What follows are 24 T cell receptor beta chains derived from one specimen sequenced in a study of neurological immune-mediated disorders. TCRdb re-called the 5' RACE reads through MiXCR, storing one row per CDR3 protein. The table records roughly 62,000 distinct CDR3 sequences, over 10% of them present only once. Specimen: PBMCs. Receptors were obtained from a man between 60 and 75 years old in good health.

Relative to its sample, this clonotype is medium-sized. This chain connects TRBV7-2 to TRBJ2-5; 10 nucleotides line up with TRBD1. From germline, CDR1 is SGHTA and CDR2 FQGNSA. There are 15 residues in the CDR3. Germline trimming cut 4 bases from V and 5 bases from J; bases unmatched to any gene: 7. CDR3 DNA: TGTGCCAGCAGCTCGAGACAGGGGGCCGTTGAGACCCAGTACTTC. It encodes CASSSRQGAVETQYF.

In this sample, this clonotype turned up many times. This sequence joins TRBV29-1 and TRBJ1-1; unclear D gene. The CDR3 loop spans 13 amino acids. V lost 7 bases and J 4 bases, leaving 16 bases between the germline ends. The germline gives CDR1 SQVTM, CDR2 ANQGSEA. CDR3: CSARHALGTEAFF. CDR3 nucleotides: TGCAGCGCCCGACACGCTCTCGGCACTGAAGCTTTCTTT.

This clonotype was seen a few times. A much larger clone lies one base from this, so it may be a read error. CDR3 amino acids: CVSSPGQGYEQYF. Here the CDR3 DNA reads TGTGTCAGCAGTCCGGGACAGGGCTACGAGCAGTACTTC. V gene TRBV28 combines with J gene TRBJ2-7; 9 positions match TRBD1. CDR1 MDHEN and CDR2 SYDVKM come from the germline V gene. The CDR3 runs to 13 residues.

This clonotype has more than one count but fewer than ten. The gene calls are TRBV5-4 and TRBJ2-5; 8 bases are shared with TRBD2. Germline V gives CDR1 SGHNT, CDR2 YYREEE (reference sequence). Germline trimming cut 7 bases from V and 5 bases from J; bases unmatched to any gene: 7. The CDR3 sequence is 13 residues long. The CDR3 DNA reads TGTGCCAGCCGACGGCGGGAGGAGGAGACCCAGTACTTC. Translation gives CASRRREEETQYF.

This clonotype was found many times. The chain recombines TRBV14 with TRBJ1-1; 9 bases fit TRBD1. The junction had 7 bases not matched to a gene; V was cut back by 3 bases and J by 5 bases. There are 15 residues in the CDR3. Germline CDR1 is SGHDN and CDR2 is FVKESK. CDR3 protein: CASSQLTGGETEAFF. The CDR3 DNA sequence: TGTGCCAGCAGCCAGCTTACAGGGGGCGAGACTGAAGCTTTCTTT. The whole variable domain, remainder taken from reference TRBV14 and TRBJ1-1, is EAGVTQFPSHSVIEKGQTVTLRCDPISGHDNLYWYRRVMGKEIKFLLHFVKESKQDESGMPNNRFLAERTGGTYSTLKVQPAELEDSGVYFCASSQLTGGETEAFFGQGTRLTVV.

This clonotype appeared many times. V and J are TRBV10-3 and TRBJ2-1; D may match TRBD1 or TRBD2 (6 bases each). The CDR3 has 14 residues. V was cut by 4 bases and J by 5 bases, with 12 bases left in between. The germline gives CDR1 ENHRY, CDR2 SYGVKD. CDR3: CAISAGGGNNEQFF. As DNA, the CDR3 is TGTGCCATCAGTGCCGGAGGGGGGAACAATGAGCAGTTCTTC.

This clonotype was seen repeatedly, ten times or more. The chain recombines TRBV9 with TRBJ2-2; D is undetermined. The CDR3 consists of 14 residues. V was trimmed by 0 bases and J by 7 bases, leaving 10 bases between them. Germline loops: CDR1 SGDLS, CDR2 YYNGEE. For the CDR3, the DNA is TGTGCCAGCAGCGTAGTACCAACGGTCGGGGAGCTGTTTTTT. This codes for CASSVVPTVGELFF.

This clonotype has at least ten counts. The chain combines TRBV11-2 with TRBJ2-5; D may be TRBD2 (6 bases). Trimming removed 3 bases at V and 9 bases at J, with 14 bases between. Germline CDR1 is SGHAT and CDR2 is FQNNGV. The CDR3 is 13 residues long. The CDR3 nucleotides read TGTGCCAGCAGCTTGACGCCCCCGGGGGCCCAGTACTTC. Protein product: CASSLTPPGAQYF.

This clonotype was counted many times. V is TRBV19 and J is TRBJ1-2; D may be TRBD1 (6 bases). Trimming pared 11 bases from V and 4 bases from J, leaving 20 bases between. Germline assignment: CDR1 LNHDA and CDR2 SQIVND (reference sequence). This CDR3 has 14 amino acids. The CDR3 loop reads CASSRAGDTYGYTF. In DNA form, the CDR3 reads TGTGCCTCGTCCCGGGCAGGGGATACCTATGGCTACACCTTC. The full variable domain, in which reference TRBV19 and TRBJ1-2 provide the parts outside the CDR3, is DGGITQSPKYLFRKEGQNVTLSCEQNLNHDAMYWYRQDPGQGLRLIYYSQIVNDFQKGDIAEGYSVSREKKESFPLTVTSAQKNPTAFYLCASSRAGDTYGYTFGSGTRLTVV.

Many counts were recorded for this clonotype. This chain connects TRBV10-3 to TRBJ2-1; maybe TRBD2 (7 bases). CDR1 and CDR2 (germline): ENHRY, SYGVKD. Trimming took off 3 bases at V and 6 bases at J, with 12 bases between the two ends. This CDR3 spans 14 amino acids. The CDR3 coding sequence is TGTGCCATCAGTGACCCGGGGGGCGTCAATGAGCAGTTCTTC. This encodes CAISDPGGVNEQFF.

The chain employs TRBV5-1 and TRBJ2-6, with D hard to call. Trimming pared 4 bases from V and 4 bases from J, leaving 6 bases between. The germline V gene has CDR1 SGHRS and CDR2 YFSETQ. CDR3 length equals 13 residues. Here the CDR3 reads CASSRTGANVLTF. The CDR3 bases are TGCGCCAGCAGCCGAACCGGGGCCAACGTCCTGACTTTC.

This clonotype has a count of ten or more. This chain uses TRBV6-5 with TRBJ2-1; the D is unclear. Per germline, CDR1 MNHEY and CDR2 SVGAGI. The ends were cut back, 6 bases at V and 8 bases at J, with 14 bases in the middle. The CDR3 has 13 residues. The CDR3 DNA reads as TGTGCCAGCAGGGCCGGGTCCACATATGAGCAGTTCTTC. It yields the protein CASRAGSTYEQFF.

This clonotype was recorded at least ten times. The gene calls are TRBV15 and TRBJ1-3; no reliable D call. Trimming stripped 0 bases from V and 0 bases from J, with 6 bases between. The CDR3 length is 15 residues. Germline V gives CDR1 LNHNV, CDR2 YYDKDF (reference sequence). The CDR3 DNA sequence: TGTGCCACCAGCAGAGAGGGAAACTCTGGAAACACCATATATTTT. Protein product: CATSREGNSGNTIYF. Full variable domain (rest looked up from reference TRBV15 and TRBJ1-3): DAMVIQNPRYQVTQFGKPVTLSCSQTLNHNVMYWYQQKSSQAPKLLFHYYDKDFNNEADTPDNFQSRRPNTSFCFLDIRSPGLGDTAMYLCATSREGNSGNTIYFGEGSWLTVV.

This clonotype was found many times. The rearrangement links TRBV7-7 to TRBJ2-1, with 9 nucleotides matching TRBD2. The CDR3 totals 14 residues. V gave up 5 bases and J gave up 6 bases; unmatched junction bases: 5. Germline CDR1 reads SSHAT; CDR2 reads FNYEAQ (reference sequence). This chain's CDR3 is CASSPGTSLNEQFF. CDR3 sequence (DNA): TGTGCCAGCAGCCCCGGGACTAGCCTCAATGAGCAGTTCTTC.

This clonotype was counted ten times or more. This sequence joins TRBV25-1 and TRBJ1-1; 8 positions match TRBD1. J lost 5 bases, V lost 7 bases, and 6 bases had no gene match. The CDR3 contains 13 residues. CDR1 is MGHDK, CDR2 SYGVNS, per germline. CDR3 residues: CASIGTGGTEAFF. CDR3 DNA sequence: TGTGCCAGCATCGGGACAGGAGGGACTGAAGCTTTCTTT. The full variable domain, with the rest looked up from reference TRBV25-1 and TRBJ1-1, is EADIYQTPRYLVIGTGKKITLECSQTMGHDKMYWYQQDPGMELHLIHYSYGVNSTEKGDLSSESTVSRIRTEHFPLTLESARPSHTSQYLCASIGTGGTEAFFGQGTRLTVV.

The rearrangement uses TRBV3-1 and TRBJ2-5, with 9 bases that match TRBD1. The CDR3 length is 14 residues. Germline V gene data show CDR1 as LGHDT and CDR2 as YNNKEL (reference sequence). Trimming removed 4 bases from V and 4 bases from J; junction bases left unmatched: 4. The CDR3 sequence: CASSPTGQGETQYF. The CDR3 coding sequence is TGTGCCAGCAGCCCGACGGGACAGGGAGAGACCCAGTACTTC.

This clonotype was recorded many times. The CDR3 coding sequence is TGCAGTGCTAGAGATGGAACAGTTTATGGCTACACCTTC. It translates to CSARDGTVYGYTF. The genes are TRBV20-1 and TRBJ1-2, with D unresolved. CDR3 size: 13 residues. Trimming took off 0 bases at V and 5 bases at J, with 10 bases between the two ends. Germline CDR1 DFQATT, CDR2 SNEGSKA (reference sequence).

The sample holds many counts of this clonotype. The V call is TRBV2, the J call TRBJ2-1; 9 bases are a match to TRBD2. J lost 4 bases, V lost 8 bases, and 6 bases had no gene match. Germline values: CDR1 SNHLY, CDR2 FYNNEI. The CDR3 has 14 residues. The CDR3 nucleotides read TGTGCCAGCTGTAAGACTAGCGGATACAATGAGCAGTTCTTC. Amino acids: CASCKTSGYNEQFF. Full variable domain (missing parts from reference TRBV2 and TRBJ2-1): EPEVTQTPSHQVTQMGQEVILRCVPISNHLYFYWYRQILGQKVEFLVSFYNNEISEKSEIFDDQFSVERPDGSNFTLKIRSTKLEDSAMYFCASCKTSGYNEQFFGPGTRLTVL.

This clonotype was detected only a few times. This sequence joins TRBV20-1 and TRBJ2-7; 7 bases agree with TRBD2. Per germline, CDR1 DFQATT and CDR2 SNEGSKA (reference sequence). Germline trimming cut 2 bases from V and 0 bases from J; bases unmatched to any gene: 7. The CDR3 extends over 15 amino acids. The CDR3 spells CSARRASGSSYEQYF. In nucleotides, the CDR3 is TGCAGTGCTAGACGGGCTAGCGGCAGCTCCTACGAGCAGTACTTC.

There are many counts of this clonotype. The rearrangement links TRBV29-1 to TRBJ2-1; D possibly matches TRBD1 or TRBD2 (5 bases each). This CDR3 contains 13 residues. Trimming pared 3 bases from V and 8 bases from J, leaving 14 bases between. Germline CDR1 reads SQVTM; CDR2 reads ANQGSEA. For the CDR3, the DNA is TGCAGCGTTGACCCCCAACTAGGGGATGAGCAGTTCTTC. This encodes CSVDPQLGDEQFF.

This clonotype came up many times. The rearrangement joins TRBV20-1 to TRBJ1-2, with 7 bases that match TRBD1. Unmatched junction bases numbered 11, after V lost 3 bases and J lost 4 bases. Germline-derived CDR1 and CDR2 are DFQATT and SNEGSKA (reference sequence). The CDR3 sequence is 15 residues long. CDR3 nucleotide sequence: TGCAGTGCTAGGGCGACGGGACAGAGTGGCTATGGCTACACCTTC. This encodes CSARATGQSGYGYTF.

This clonotype was seen many times. The rearrangement uses TRBV27 and TRBJ1-1; no clear D. This CDR3 is 14 amino acids long. V lost 0 bases and J 4 bases, leaving 9 bases between the germline ends. Per germline, CDR1 MNHEY and CDR2 SMNVEV (reference sequence). CDR3 loop: CASSLSKGPTEAFF. CDR3 DNA: TGTGCCAGCAGTTTATCGAAGGGCCCCACTGAAGCTTTCTTT.

This clonotype was seen repeatedly, ten times or more. The chain recombines TRBV5-6 with TRBJ2-3; D gene unclear. The CDR3 runs 14 residues. In germline, CDR1 is SGHDT, CDR2 YYEEEE. The ends were cut back, 2 bases at V and 4 bases at J, with 11 bases in the middle. The chain's CDR3 is CASSFLTLSDTQYF. The CDR3 DNA is TGTGCCAGCAGCTTCCTGACCTTATCAGATACGCAGTATTTT.

This clonotype was counted at least ten times. V is TRBV7-6 and J is TRBJ2-7, with 7 bases fitting TRBD1. Germline V gives CDR1 SGHVS, CDR2 FNYEAQ. V gave up 7 bases and J gave up 3 bases; unmatched junction bases: 12. This CDR3 is built from 15 residues. The CDR3 region is CASKQDQGGFYEQYF. DNA of the CDR3: TGTGCCAGCAAGCAAGACCAAGGGGGCTTCTACGAGCAGTACTTC.